A selection of T cell receptor beta chains follows, all from one sample in a study of OX40 agonist ivuxolimab in advanced cancers. Profiling relied on immunoSEQ multiplex PCR, and the TCRdb table lists in-frame clones only, not all of them. Here the sample spans roughly 80,000 clones, around 89% being singletons. Sequences were derived from CD4+ or CD8+ T cells sorted from blood, sampled in a trial of the OX40 agonist ivuxolimab. These receptors originate from an adult with an advanced solid tumor such as melanoma, head and neck, liver or kidney cancer. The CDR3 runs from the conserved cysteine through the conserved F or W. A D gene is named only where the DNA matches it firmly. A row's size may be missing; if present it is once, few, many or a size class.

V gene,clone size,D gene,J gene,CDR3 DNA,CDR3 protein
TRBV11-2,NA,NA,TRBJ2-2,TGTGCCAGCACACGACTGGACAGAGGCACCGGGGAGCTGTTTTTT,CASTRLDRGTGELFF
TRBV7-2,NA,NA,TRBJ1-5,TGTGCCAGCAGCTTAGACAGGGATCAGCCCCAGCATTTT,CASSLDRDQPQHF
TRBV4-1,NA,TRBD1,TRBJ2-7,TGCGCCAGCAGTCAGGACAGGGGATTCAGCCAGTACTTC,CASSQDRGFSQYF
TRBV19,NA,TRBD1,TRBJ1-1,TGTGCCAGTAGTACCATAAGGGACAGCAGGGTCGGGTCGGATATGAACACTGAAGCTTTCTTT,CASSTIRDSRVGSDMNTEAFF
TRBV5-1,once,NA,TRBJ2-7,TGCGCCAGCAGCTTGGACAGGGCACGCTACGAGCAGTACTTC,CASSLDRARYEQYF
TRBV6-5,NA,NA,TRBJ2-3,TGTGCCAGCAGTTACTCGGGGTTCCCAGATACGCAGTATTTT,CASSYSGFPDTQYF
TRBV20-1,NA,NA,TRBJ2-7,TGCAGTGCCCACCACTCCTACGAGCAGTACTTC,CSAHHSYEQYF
TRBV14,few,NA,TRBJ1-1,TGTGCCAGCAGCCAAAATTGGGACACTGAAGCTTTCTTT,CASSQNWDTEAFF
TRBV10-3,NA,TRBD2,TRBJ2-1,TGTGCCATCAGTTCCGGGACTAGCGGAAACAATGAGCAGTTCTTC,CAISSGTSGNNEQFF
TRBV2,NA,TRBD1,TRBJ1-1,TGTGCCAGCAGTGGACAGGGACCCTCTTCGGACTTTGACACTGAAGCTTTCTTT,CASSGQGPSSDFDTEAFF
TRBV7-9,NA,NA,TRBJ2-3,TGTGCCAGCAGCTTAGTGACGCTAACCCTGAGCACAGATACGCAGTATTTT,CASSLVTLTLSTDTQYF
TRBV6-6,NA,NA,TRBJ1-6,TGTGCCAGCAGTTTACTTGAACCGGGAGATTCACCCCTCCACTTT,CASSLLEPGDSPLHF
TRBV11-2,few,NA,TRBJ1-4,TGTGCCAGCAGCTTAGAGTCCCGGACAGCTGAAAAACTGTTTTTT,CASSLESRTAEKLFF
TRBV18,NA,NA,TRBJ2-2,TGTGCCAGCTCACTCCGGAGGGACACCGGGGAGCTGTTTTTT,CASSLRRDTGELFF
TRBV10-3,NA,TRBD2,TRBJ2-1,TGTGCCATCAGCCGCGGGACTAGCGGGAGTCCCTACAATGAGCAGTTCTTC,CAISRGTSGSPYNEQFF
TRBV4-1,NA,TRBD2,TRBJ2-1,TGCGCCAGCAGCCAGGCTCGGACTAGCGGGAGCTATGAGCAGTTCTTC,CASSQARTSGSYEQFF
TRBV19,NA,TRBD2,TRBJ2-5,TGTGCCAGTAGTATCCTGCTGGTAGCGGGACAAGAGACCCAGTACTTC,CASSILLVAGQETQYF
TRBV6-4,NA,NA,TRBJ2-1,TGTGCCAGCAGTGACTCGGGTACATCCTACAATGAGCAGTTCTTC,CASSDSGTSYNEQFF